Included here is one T cell receptor beta chain sequence, with context. A junction boundary mismatches the germline segment, possibly from a read error. At survey level, the immunoSEQ assay was run in its v3.0 version. Clones were read by immunoSEQ multiplex PCR, and TCRdb kept only the in-frame ones, dropping some. Of about 28,000 clones listed, around 93% are singletons. The data stem from a study of long-term antiretroviral therapy in people with HIV. The CDR3 has 11 residues. CDR1 SEHNR and CDR2 FQNEAQ come from the germline V gene (reference sequence). Donors each had at least one pre-ART PBMC sample and at least two post-ART ones.

The rearrangement uses TRBV7-9 and TRBJ2-2, with D hard to call. The specimen comprised unsorted PBMCs, sampled 5.3 years after starting antiretroviral therapy. This clonotype originated in a man aged 45-60 years with HIV. Written as DNA, the CDR3 is TGTACCAGCAGCGTTAGTGGGGAGCTGTTTTTT. As protein: CTSSVSGELFF.